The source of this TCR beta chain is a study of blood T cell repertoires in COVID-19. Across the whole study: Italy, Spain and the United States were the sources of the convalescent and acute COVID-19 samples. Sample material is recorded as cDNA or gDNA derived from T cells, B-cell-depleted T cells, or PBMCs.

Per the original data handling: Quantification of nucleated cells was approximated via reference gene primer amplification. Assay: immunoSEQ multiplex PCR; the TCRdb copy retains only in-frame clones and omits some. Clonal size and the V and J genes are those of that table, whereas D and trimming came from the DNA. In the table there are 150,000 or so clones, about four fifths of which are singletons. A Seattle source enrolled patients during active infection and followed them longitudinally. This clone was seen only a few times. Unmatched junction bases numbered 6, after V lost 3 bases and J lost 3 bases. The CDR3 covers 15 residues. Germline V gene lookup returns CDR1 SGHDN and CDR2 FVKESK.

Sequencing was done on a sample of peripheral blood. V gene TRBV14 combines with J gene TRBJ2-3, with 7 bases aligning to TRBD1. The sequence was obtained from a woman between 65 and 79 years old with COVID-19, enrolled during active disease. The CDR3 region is CASSQRTGSTDTQYF. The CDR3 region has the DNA TGTGCCAGCAGCCAGAGGACAGGATCGACAGATACGCAGTATTTT. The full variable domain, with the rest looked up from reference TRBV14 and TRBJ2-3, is EAGVTQFPSHSVIEKGQTVTLRCDPISGHDNLYWYRRVMGKEIKFLLHFVKESKQDESGMPNNRFLAERTGGTYSTLKVQPAELEDSGVYFCASSQRTGSTDTQYFGPGTRLTVL.